This T cell receptor (beta chain) was recorded in a study of CD8 T cells in ankylosing spondylitis (dated by TCRdb to about 2017). For the wider study: T cell receptor beta repertoires were profiled in healthy donors and ankylosing spondylitis patients so that disease-linked TCR variants could be found. Peripheral blood was sampled, and synovial fluid was additionally collected from ankylosing spondylitis patients. The full study cohort was made up of about two dozen ankylosing spondylitis patients and roughly 98 healthy donors. The study at large found these results: The disease-linked clones showed a CD8+ phenotype and occurred at relatively low frequencies in peripheral blood. Blood from ankylosing spondylitis patients appeared to be characterized by a TCR beta motif composed of roughly eight highly homologous amino acid variants. The disease-linked clones were reported as significantly enriched in matched synovial fluid samples from ankylosing spondylitis patients. Some of the motif variants had been reported before in the synovial fluid and blood of reactive arthritis patients, a finding that suggests common disease-initiation mechanisms.

Instrument used: Illumina HiSeq 2500. Quantitative 5'-RACE with molecular barcodes was used to prepare TCR beta libraries. In the authors' own workflow: A new computational method based on a probabilistic model of VDJ rearrangement was used to identify disease-linked TCR variants. TCRdb passed the public sequencing reads through fastp at Q25 and MiXCR, retaining productive beta sequences. Records with the same CDR3 protein are collapsed into one entry carrying the most frequent genes and DNA. The V and J calls and clone size are TCRdb's, not the authors'. In this sample the table shows 240,000 or so distinct CDR3 sequences, roughly 10% of which occur a single time. Under 8% of the sample comes from the top ten. This clonotype was detected ten times or more. Its antigen remains unidentified. No per-base quality is available; no much larger clone lies one base away. Ends trimmed: V by 1 base, J by 14 bases; bases unmatched to a gene: 9. There are 13 amino acids in the CDR3, from cysteine to phenylalanine inclusive. This entry keeps only the CDR3 DNA: 39 bases, framed from base 1. CDR1 SGHVS and CDR2 FQNEAQ are derived from the germline V gene.

The sample taken for sequencing was blood, either unsorted or a sorted T cell fraction (not recorded which). The clonotype was recovered from a male donor with ankylosing spondylitis or in good health (not recorded which). The chain is encoded by TRBV7-8 joined to TRBJ2-3; 7 central nucleotides agree with TRBD1. The nucleotide sequence reads as follows: TGTGCCAGCAGCTTAGAAGTGGACAGGCACCTGTATTTT. Translation gives CASSLEVDRHLYF.